These T cell receptor beta chains were read from a single sample in a study of naive and memory T cell subsets. TCRdb itself ran the UMI-ligation and nested PCR reads through MiXCR, one entry per CDR3 protein. The sample lists 81,000 or so distinct CDR3 sequences, 7% seen once, with about 1.6% in the top ten. Source material: central memory CD4+ T cells from blood. These receptors all come from a human donor in good health. Each CDR3 is given with its conserved first and last residue. The order of the fields is V gene, CDR3 length, D gene, clone size, J gene, CDR3 DNA, CDR3 protein. The D gene is left open where the match is weak. Not every row has a clone size; where given, it reads once, few, many or a size class.

TRBV9	15	NA	many	TRBJ1-1	TGTGCCAGCAGCGTAAGGCCGGGGGCCGGGACTGAAGCTTTCTTT	CASSVRPGAGTEAFF
TRBV2	13	NA	few	TRBJ1-4	TGTGCCAGCAGTGGAAGGTTTAATGAAAAACTGTTTTTT	CASSGRFNEKLFF
TRBV20-1	17	NA	few	TRBJ2-7	TGCAGTGCTAGTGGACAGCCCTCCGGGCCTAGCTCCTACGAGCAGTACTTC	CSASGQPSGPSSYEQYF
TRBV30	12	NA	many	TRBJ2-2	TGTGCCTGGAGCGGGCCTGGCGGGGAGCTGTTTTTT	CAWSGPGGELFF
TRBV11-2	14	NA	few	TRBJ2-7	TGTGCCAGCAGGGGGGACCTGGGGGCGGGTGAGCAGTACTTC	CASRGDLGAGEQYF
TRBV20-1	12	NA	many	TRBJ1-2	TGCAGTGCCGTAGACAGTCCCTCCGGCTACACCTTC	CSAVDSPSGYTF
TRBV10-3	15	TRBD2	many	TRBJ2-1	TGTGCCATCAGTAGCGGGGGGGACCCCTACAATGAGCAGTTCTTC	CAISSGGDPYNEQFF
TRBV7-3	16	TRBD2	many	TRBJ2-3	TGTGCCAGCAGTACCCGGGGGGGGGATGGAGCAGATACGCAGTATTTT	CASSTRGGDGADTQYF
TRBV15	12	NA	NA	TRBJ1-2	TGTGCCACCAGCCCCGGGGGCGTTGGCTACACCTTC	CATSPGGVGYTF
TRBV11-2	15	NA	NA	TRBJ2-1	TGTGCCAGCAGCTTTTTAGGGGGGGAGTCTGGGGGGCAGTTCTTC	CASSFLGGESGGQFF
TRBV7-2	11	NA	NA	TRBJ2-3	TGTGCCAGCAGCCTCCTCTATACGCAGTATTTT	CASSLLYTQYF
TRBV27	15	NA	few	TRBJ2-2	TGTGCCAGCAGTTTGTGGGGCACGAACACCGGGGAGCTGTTTTTT	CASSLWGTNTGELFF
TRBV12-3/TRBV12-4	14	TRBD2	many	TRBJ2-7	TGTGCCAGCCATCCCGGGAGGTTCTCCTACGAGCAGTACTTC	CASHPGRFSYEQYF
TRBV12-3/TRBV12-4	16	NA	many	TRBJ1-2	TGTGCCAGCAGTTTAGGGGGGGCCGGGGTAAACTATGGCTACACCTTC	CASSLGGAGVNYGYTF
TRBV6-1	15	TRBD2	few	TRBJ2-5	TGTGCCAGCAGCAGTAGCGGGGGGGCCCGAGGGACCCAGTACTTC	CASSSSGGARGTQYF
TRBV18	14	TRBD2	many	TRBJ2-3	TGTGCCAGCTCACCGGGACTAGCTCCAGATACGCAGTATTTT	CASSPGLAPDTQYF
TRBV30	14	NA	few	TRBJ2-2	TGTGCCTGGAGAAAGGGCGCGGGAACCGGGGAGCTGTTTTTT	CAWRKGAGTGELFF
TRBV12-3/TRBV12-4	15	TRBD1	few	TRBJ2-5	TGTGCCAGCAGTTTAGCAGGGGGCGCTATTGAGACCCAGTACTTC	CASSLAGGAIETQYF
TRBV7-2	14	NA	NA	TRBJ2-5	TGTGCCAGCACCCTTCCGGGGGCGCAAGAGACCCAGTACTTC	CASTLPGAQETQYF